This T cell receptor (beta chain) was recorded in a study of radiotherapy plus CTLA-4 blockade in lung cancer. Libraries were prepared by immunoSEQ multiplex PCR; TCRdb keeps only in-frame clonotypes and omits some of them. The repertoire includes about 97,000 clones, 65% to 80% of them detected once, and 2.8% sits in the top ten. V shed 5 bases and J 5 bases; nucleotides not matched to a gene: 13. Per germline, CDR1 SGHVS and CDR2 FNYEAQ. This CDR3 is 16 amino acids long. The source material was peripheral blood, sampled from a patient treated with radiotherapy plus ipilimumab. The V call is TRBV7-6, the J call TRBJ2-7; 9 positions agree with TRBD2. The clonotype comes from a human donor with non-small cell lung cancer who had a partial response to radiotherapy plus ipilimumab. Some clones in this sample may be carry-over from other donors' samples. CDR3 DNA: TGTGCCAGCAGCCCCCCCTTGGCTAGCGGGAACCACGAGCAGTACTTC. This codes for CASSPPLASGNHEQYF.